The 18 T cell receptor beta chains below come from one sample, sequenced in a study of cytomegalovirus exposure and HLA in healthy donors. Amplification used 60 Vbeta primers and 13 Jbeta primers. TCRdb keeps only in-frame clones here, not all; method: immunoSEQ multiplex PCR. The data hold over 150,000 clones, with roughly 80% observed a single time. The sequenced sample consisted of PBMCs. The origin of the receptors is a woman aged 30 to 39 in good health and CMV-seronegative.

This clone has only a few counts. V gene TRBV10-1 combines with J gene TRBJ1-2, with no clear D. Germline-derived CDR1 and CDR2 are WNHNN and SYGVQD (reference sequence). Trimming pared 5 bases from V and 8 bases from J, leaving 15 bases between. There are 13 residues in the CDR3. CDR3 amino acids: CASSPGHDDGYTF. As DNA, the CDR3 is TGCGCCAGCAGTCCGGGTCACGACGACGGCTACACCTTC.

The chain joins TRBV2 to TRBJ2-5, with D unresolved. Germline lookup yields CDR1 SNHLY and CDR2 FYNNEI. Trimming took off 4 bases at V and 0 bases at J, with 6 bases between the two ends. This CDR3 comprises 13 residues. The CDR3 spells CASSGTDQETQYF. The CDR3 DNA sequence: TGTGCCAGCAGTGGTACGGACCAAGAGACCCAGTACTTC.

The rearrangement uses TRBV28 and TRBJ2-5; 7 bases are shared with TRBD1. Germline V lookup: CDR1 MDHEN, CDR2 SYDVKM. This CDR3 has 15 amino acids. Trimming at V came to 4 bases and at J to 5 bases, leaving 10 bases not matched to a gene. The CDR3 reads CASSWPTGRGETQYF. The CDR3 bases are TGTGCCAGCAGTTGGCCTACAGGCAGGGGGGAGACCCAGTACTTC.

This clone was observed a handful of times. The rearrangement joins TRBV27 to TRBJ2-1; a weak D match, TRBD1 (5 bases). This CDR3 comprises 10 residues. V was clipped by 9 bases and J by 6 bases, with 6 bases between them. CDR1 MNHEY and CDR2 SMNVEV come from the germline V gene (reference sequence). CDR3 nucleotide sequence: TGTGCCAGGACAGTCAATGAGCAGTTCTTC. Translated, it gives CARTVNEQFF.

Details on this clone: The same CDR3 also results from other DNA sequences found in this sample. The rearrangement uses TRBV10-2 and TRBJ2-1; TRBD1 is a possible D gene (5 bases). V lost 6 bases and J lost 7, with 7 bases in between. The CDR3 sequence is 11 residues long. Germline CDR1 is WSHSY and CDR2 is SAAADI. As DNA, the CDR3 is TGCGCCAGCAGACAGGATAATGAGCAGTTCTTC. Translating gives CASRQDNEQFF.

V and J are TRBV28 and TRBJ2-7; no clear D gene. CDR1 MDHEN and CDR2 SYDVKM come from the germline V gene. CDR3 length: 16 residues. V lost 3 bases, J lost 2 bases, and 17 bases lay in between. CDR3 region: CASSFLFSPFTYEQYF. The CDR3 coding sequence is TGTGCCAGCAGTTTTCTGTTTTCCCCCTTTACCTACGAGCAGTACTTC. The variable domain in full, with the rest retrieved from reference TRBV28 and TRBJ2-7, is DVKVTQSSRYLVKRTGEKVFLECVQDMDHENMFWYRQDPGLGLRLIYFSYDVKMKEKGDIPEGYSVSREKKERFSLILESASTNQTSMYLCASSFLFSPFTYEQYFGPGTRLTVT.

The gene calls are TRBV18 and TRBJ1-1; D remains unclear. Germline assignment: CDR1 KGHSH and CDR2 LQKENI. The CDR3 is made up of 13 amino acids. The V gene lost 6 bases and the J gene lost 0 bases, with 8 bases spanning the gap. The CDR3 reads CASSSTVNTEAFF. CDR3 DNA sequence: TGTGCCAGCTCGTCAACAGTGAACACTGAAGCTTTCTTT.

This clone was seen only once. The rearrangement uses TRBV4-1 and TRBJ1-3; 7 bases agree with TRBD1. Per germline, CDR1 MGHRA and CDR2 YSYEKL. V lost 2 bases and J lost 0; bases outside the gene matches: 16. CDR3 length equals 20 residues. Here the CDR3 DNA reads TGCGCCAGCAGCCAACGATTCCGGGACAGCATACCTTTCTCTGGAAACACCATATATTTT. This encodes CASSQRFRDSIPFSGNTIYF.

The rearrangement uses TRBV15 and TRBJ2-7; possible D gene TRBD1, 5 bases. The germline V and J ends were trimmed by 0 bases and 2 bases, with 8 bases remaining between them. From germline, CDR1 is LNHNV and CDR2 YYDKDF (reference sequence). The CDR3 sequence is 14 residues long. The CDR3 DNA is TGTGCCACCAGCAGAGAGAAGGACACCTACGAGCAGTACTTC. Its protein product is CATSREKDTYEQYF. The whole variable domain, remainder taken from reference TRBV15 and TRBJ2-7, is DAMVIQNPRYQVTQFGKPVTLSCSQTLNHNVMYWYQQKSSQAPKLLFHYYDKDFNNEADTPDNFQSRRPNTSFCFLDIRSPGLGDTAMYLCATSREKDTYEQYFGPGTRLTVT.

CDR3 DNA sequence: TGCGCCAGCAGCTTTTACACGAACACTGAAGCTTTCTTT. It specifies CASSFYTNTEAFF. V is TRBV5-1 and J is TRBJ1-1; D call uncertain. Germline-derived CDR1 and CDR2 are SGHRS and YFSETQ. V lost 2 bases to trimming and J lost 1 base, with 6 bases between them. CDR3 length equals 13 residues.

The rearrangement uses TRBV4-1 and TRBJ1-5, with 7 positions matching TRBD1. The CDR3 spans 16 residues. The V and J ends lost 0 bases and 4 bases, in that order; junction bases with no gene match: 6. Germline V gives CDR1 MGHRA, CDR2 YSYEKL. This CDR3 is CASSQEPDRRNQPQHF. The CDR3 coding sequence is TGCGCCAGCAGCCAAGAGCCGGACAGGCGAAATCAGCCCCAGCATTTT.

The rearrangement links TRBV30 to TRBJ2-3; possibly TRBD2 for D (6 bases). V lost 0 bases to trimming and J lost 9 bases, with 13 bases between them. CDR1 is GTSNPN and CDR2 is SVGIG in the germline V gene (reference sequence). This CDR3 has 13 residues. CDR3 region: CAWSVSWRETQYF. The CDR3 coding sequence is TGTGCCTGGAGTGTTTCCTGGCGGGAAACGCAGTATTTT.

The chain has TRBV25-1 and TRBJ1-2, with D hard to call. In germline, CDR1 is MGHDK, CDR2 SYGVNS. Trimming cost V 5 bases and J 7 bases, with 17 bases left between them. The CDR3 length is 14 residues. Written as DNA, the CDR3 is TGTGCCAGCAGTCCGGCCGGCGGCCAACTTGGCTACACCTTC. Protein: CASSPAGGQLGYTF.

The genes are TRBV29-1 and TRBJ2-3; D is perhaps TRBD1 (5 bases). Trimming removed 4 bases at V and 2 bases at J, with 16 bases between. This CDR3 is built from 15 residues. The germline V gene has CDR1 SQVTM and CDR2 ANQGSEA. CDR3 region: CSVVRSGAFTDTQYF. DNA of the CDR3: TGCAGCGTTGTTCGGTCTGGGGCGTTCACAGATACGCAGTATTTT.

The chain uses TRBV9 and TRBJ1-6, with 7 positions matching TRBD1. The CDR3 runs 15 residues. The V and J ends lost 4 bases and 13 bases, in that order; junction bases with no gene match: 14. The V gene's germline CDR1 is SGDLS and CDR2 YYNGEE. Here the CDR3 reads CASSPGTVGGSPLHF. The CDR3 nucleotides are TGTGCCAGCAGCCCAGGGACAGTTGGTGGGAGCCCCCTCCACTTT.

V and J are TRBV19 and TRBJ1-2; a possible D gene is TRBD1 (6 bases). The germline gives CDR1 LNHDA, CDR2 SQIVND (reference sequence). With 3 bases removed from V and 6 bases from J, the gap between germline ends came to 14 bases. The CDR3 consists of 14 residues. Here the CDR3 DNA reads TGTGCCAGTAGTATTTTCGGGACAAACGATGGCTACACCTTC. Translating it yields CASSIFGTNDGYTF.

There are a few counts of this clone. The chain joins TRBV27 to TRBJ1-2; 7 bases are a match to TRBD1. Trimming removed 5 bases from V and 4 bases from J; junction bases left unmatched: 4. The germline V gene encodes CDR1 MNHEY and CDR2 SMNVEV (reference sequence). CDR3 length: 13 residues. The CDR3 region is CASSQTGSYGYTF. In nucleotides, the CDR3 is TGTGCCAGCAGTCAGACAGGGAGCTATGGCTACACCTTC.

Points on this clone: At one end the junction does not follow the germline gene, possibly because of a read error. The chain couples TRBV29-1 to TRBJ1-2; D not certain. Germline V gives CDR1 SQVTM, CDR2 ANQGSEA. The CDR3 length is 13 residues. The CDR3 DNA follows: TGCAGCGTCGAAGGTCCAGTCAACTATGGCTACACCTTC. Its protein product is CSVEGPVNYGYTF.